The rows below give T cell receptor beta chains drawn from one sample of a study of blood T cell repertoires in COVID-19. Profiled with immunoSEQ multiplex PCR; TCRdb holds only in-frame clones, not every one. The sample holds fewer than 350,000 clones; approximately 89% are singletons and the top ten take around 2.8%. The sample comprised PBMCs or T cells enriched from blood (not recorded which). These receptors were obtained from a man aged 35-49 years who had been exposed to COVID-19. CDR3s include the opening cysteine and the closing phenylalanine or tryptophan. The order of the fields is V gene, D gene, clone size, J gene, CDR3 length, CDR3 protein, CDR3 DNA. D genes are given only for firm matches. Part of the rows lack a size; the others show once, few, many or a class for expanded clones.

TRBV9,TRBD1,medium-sized,TRBJ1-3,15,CASSPQGASGNTIYF,TGTGCCAGCAGCCCACAGGGGGCAAGTGGAAACACCATATATTTT
TRBV7-2,.,.,TRBJ1-5,12,CASSLRELPQHF,TGTGCCAGCAGCTTACGGGAACTGCCCCAGCATTTT
TRBV6-6,.,.,TRBJ2-7,15,CASSPTSLPSNEQYF,TGTGCCAGCAGTCCCACTAGCCTTCCGTCGAACGAGCAGTACTTC
TRBV3-1/TRBV3-2,.,.,TRBJ1-5,14,CASREGRAGQPQHF,TGTGCCAGCAGAGAAGGAAGGGCGGGTCAGCCCCAGCATTTT
TRBV19,.,.,TRBJ1-1,14,CASSISAVNTEAFF,TGTGCCAGTAGTATCTCGGCGGTGAACACTGAAGCTTTCTTT
TRBV12-3/TRBV12-4,TRBD1,.,TRBJ1-1,13,CASSQDRGREAFF,TGTGCCAGCAGCCAGGACAGGGGCCGTGAAGCTTTCTTT
TRBV19,TRBD1,.,TRBJ1-1,13,CASLDRVNTEAFF,TGTGCCAGTCTCGACAGGGTGAACACTGAAGCTTTCTTT
TRBV7-9,.,.,TRBJ1-5,16,CASSLGGGGGGQPQHF,TGTGCCAGCAGCTTAGGAGGAGGGGGGGGCGGTCAGCCCCAGCATTTT
TRBV9,.,.,TRBJ1-3,16,CASSDHTTEAGNTIYF,TGTGCCAGCAGCGACCATACGACAGAAGCTGGAAACACCATATATTTT
TRBV28,.,.,TRBJ1-3,14,CASSFTGIRNTIYF,TGTGCCAGCAGTTTCACAGGGATTAGAAACACCATATATTTT
TRBV7-2,.,.,TRBJ1-2,15,CASSLLLGGSGGYTF,TGTGCCAGCAGCTTATTACTGGGGGGATCGGGCGGCTACACCTTC
TRBV6-5,TRBD1,few,TRBJ2-7,15,CASSLRQGHSNEQYF,TGTGCCAGCAGTCTTCGACAGGGTCACTCCAACGAGCAGTACTTC
TRBV29-1,.,.,TRBJ2-3,14,CSVSTGKVPDTQYF,TGCAGCGTTTCTACAGGGAAGGTGCCAGATACGCAGTATTTT
TRBV18,TRBD1,.,TRBJ2-6,19,CASSPTGGFTFSGANVLTF,TGTGCCAGCTCACCAACAGGGGGCTTCACCTTCTCTGGGGCCAACGTCCTGACTTTC
TRBV29-1,.,.,TRBJ2-7,12,CSVVAISYEQYF,TGCAGCGTTGTTGCTATATCCTACGAGCAGTACTTC
TRBV12-3/TRBV12-4,.,.,TRBJ1-4,13,CASSEETNEKLFF,TGTGCCAGCAGCGAGGAAACAAATGAAAAACTGTTTTTT
TRBV4-1,.,.,TRBJ1-4,17,CASSQEARLVTNEKLFF,TGCGCCAGCAGCCAAGAAGCCAGGTTGGTGACTAATGAAAAACTGTTTTTT
TRBV27,.,.,TRBJ2-3,16,CASSLAWERSTDTQYF,TGTGCCAGCAGTTTGGCTTGGGAGCGGAGCACAGATACGCAGTATTTT
TRBV5-1,TRBD2,few,TRBJ2-4,14,CASSSEREWDIQYF,TGCGCCAGCAGCTCGGAGCGGGAGTGGGACATTCAGTACTTC
TRBV4-2,.,once,TRBJ1-2,15,CASSEDLPVNYGYTF,TGTGCCAGCAGCGAAGACCTACCGGTGAACTATGGCTACACCTTC
TRBV7-2,TRBD1,.,TRBJ2-2,14,CASRTHRGAGELFF,TGTGCCAGCAGGACGCACAGGGGTGCCGGGGAGCTGTTTTTT
TRBV9,.,once,TRBJ1-1,16,CASSVEGGGRNTEAFF,TGTGCCAGCAGCGTGGAGGGGGGAGGGCGGAACACTGAAGCTTTCTTT
TRBV5-1,.,.,TRBJ1-1,15,CASSPGESRSTEAFF,TGCGCCAGCAGCCCGGGGGAAAGTAGGAGCACTGAAGCTTTCTTT
TRBV4-1,TRBD1,.,TRBJ2-7,15,CASSIGTGSSYEQYF,TGCGCCAGCAGCATAGGGACAGGGAGCTCCTACGAGCAGTACTTC
TRBV24-1,TRBD1,.,TRBJ1-3,14,CATSDSTGLGTIYF,TGTGCCACCAGTGATTCGACAGGGTTGGGCACCATATATTTT
TRBV6-1,.,.,TRBJ2-3,16,CASSDDTTGYTDTQYF,TGTGCCAGCAGTGATGACACGACAGGATACACAGATACGCAGTATTTT
TRBV4-1,.,.,TRBJ2-7,15,CASSQAEGQYYEQYF,TGCGCCAGCAGCCAAGCCGAAGGACAGTACTACGAGCAGTACTTC